What follows are 27 T cell receptor beta chains derived from one specimen sequenced in a study of blood T cells in healthy people across ages. The second PCR ran roughly 6 to 11 cycles with a sample-barcoded 5' primer and J-beta primers. TCRdb ran MiXCR on the 5' RACE reads and lists one entry per CDR3 protein. The sample yields around 1,500,000 distinct CDR3 sequences, 42% seen once. Source material: blood. All receptors come from a woman younger than 35 in good health.

This rearrangement joins TRBV20-1 to TRBJ1-2; D gene uncertain. The length of the CDR3 is 15 residues. V gave up 0 bases and J gave up 4 bases, with 15 bases separating them. Germline assignment: CDR1 DFQATT and CDR2 SNEGSKA (reference sequence). DNA for the CDR3: TGCAGTGCTAGAGATCTCGGGGAATTGGTCTATGGCTACACCTTC. This codes for CSARDLGELVYGYTF.

The chain has TRBV12-3 or TRBV12-4 and TRBJ2-5; 9 bases match TRBD1. This CDR3 has 18 amino acids. Trimming at V came to 0 bases and at J to 0 bases, leaving 8 bases not matched to a gene. The CDR3 reads CASSLAPYRGPYQETQYF. The CDR3 DNA is TGTGCCAGCAGTTTAGCGCCCTACAGGGGGCCCTACCAAGAGACCCAGTACTTC.

This chain links TRBV5-1 with TRBJ1-2; possibly TRBD1 for D (5 bases). The V and J ends lost 4 bases and 4 bases respectively, with 20 bases between them. Germline CDR1 and CDR2: SGHRS and YFSETQ. This CDR3 contains 16 residues. CDR3 loop: CASSLSGQGTTYGYTF. The DNA for the CDR3 is TGCGCCAGCAGCCTCAGCGGGCAGGGAACTACCTATGGCTACACCTTC.

The chain employs TRBV20-1 and TRBJ2-6, with TRBD1 as a possible D gene (5 bases). Per the germline V gene, CDR1 is DFQATT and CDR2 is SNEGSKA (reference sequence). The CDR3 is made up of 18 amino acids. Trimming stripped 0 bases from V and 1 base from J, with 16 bases between. The CDR3 DNA follows: TGCAGTGCTAGAGATCCAAGGGGCGCAGGGTCTGGGGCCAACGTCCTGACTTTC. Amino acids: CSARDPRGAGSGANVLTF.

The chain joins TRBV19 to TRBJ2-1; 13 bases align to TRBD2. Germline CDR1 LNHDA, CDR2 SQIVND (reference sequence). The trim removed 6 bases at V and 7 bases at J, leaving 6 bases unmatched. The CDR3 contains 15 residues. Here the CDR3 reads CASSRGTSGINEQFF. In DNA form, the CDR3 reads TGTGCCAGTAGCCGGGGGACTAGCGGGATTAATGAGCAGTTCTTC.

This chain connects TRBV7-9 to TRBJ2-2; 7 nucleotides line up with TRBD2. This CDR3 is built from 13 residues. CDR1 is SEHNR and CDR2 is FQNEAQ in the germline V gene (reference sequence). J lost 4 bases, V lost 10 bases, and 6 bases had no gene match. The DNA of the CDR3 is TGTGCCACCCAGCGGGGAGGCACCGGGGAGCTGTTTTTT. The encoded protein is CATQRGGTGELFF.

This clonotype was seen more than once but under ten times. The J gene is TRBJ2-5, the V gene TRBV6-2 or TRBV6-3; 7 bases match TRBD1. Germline V gene sequence: CDR1 MNHEY, CDR2 SVGEGT. V lost 4 bases and J lost 4; bases outside the gene matches: 3. CDR3 size: 13 residues. CDR3 DNA: TGTGCCAGCAGTTGGCACAGGGGAGAGACCCAGTACTTC. This translates into CASSWHRGETQYF.

The table lists this clonotype with a few counts. The chain uses TRBV29-1 and TRBJ2-4, with 9 bases that match TRBD1. The CDR3 loop spans 17 amino acids. The ends lost 2 bases at V and 0 bases at J; junction bases unmatched: 8. CDR1 and CDR2 (germline): SQVTM, ANQGSEA. CDR3 sequence: CSVEPDRGVLAKNIQYF. CDR3 DNA: TGCAGCGTTGAACCCGACAGGGGGGTACTAGCCAAAAACATTCAGTACTTC.

This clonotype occurred a few times. The CDR3 region has the DNA TGTGCCACCAGCAGAGATGGAGCGGGGGTGGAGACCCAGTACTTC. Translation gives CATSRDGAGVETQYF. The chain has TRBV15 and TRBJ2-5; TRBD2 agrees at 8 bases. The junction had 5 bases not matched to a gene; V was cut back by 0 bases and J by 5 bases. The CDR3 has 15 residues. Germline V gene data show CDR1 as LNHNV and CDR2 as YYDKDF (reference sequence).

The V gene is TRBV27, the J gene TRBJ2-3; 11 positions agree with TRBD1. Trimming at V came to 5 bases and at J to 7 bases, leaving 11 bases not matched to a gene. This CDR3 is 16 amino acids long. The V gene's germline CDR1 is MNHEY and CDR2 SMNVEV (reference sequence). This chain's CDR3 is CASSTPRTGGWNTQYF. As DNA, the CDR3 is TGTGCCAGCAGTACCCCAAGGACAGGGGGCTGGAATACGCAGTATTTT.

This chain connects TRBV18 to TRBJ1-2, with D perhaps matching TRBD1 (5 bases). The CDR3 covers 15 residues. Trimming removed 1 base from V and 8 bases from J, with 17 bases in between. Germline V gene sequence: CDR1 KGHSH, CDR2 LQKENI. The CDR3 protein is CASSPLAWGTEGYTF. In DNA, the CDR3 is TGTGCCAGCTCACCACTCGCGTGGGGGACGGAAGGCTACACCTTC.

J is TRBJ2-1 and V is TRBV20-1; 7 nucleotides agree with TRBD2. CDR1 is DFQATT and CDR2 is SNEGSKA in the germline V gene (reference sequence). Trimming removed 4 bases from V and 2 bases from J; junction bases left unmatched: 11. This CDR3 contains 16 residues. CDR3 sequence: CSATYKPAGTYNEQFF. The DNA of the CDR3 is TGCAGTGCTACATACAAGCCAGCGGGGACCTACAATGAGCAGTTCTTC.

This chain connects TRBV2 to TRBJ1-2; 7 nucleotides match TRBD1. Germline CDR1 is SNHLY and CDR2 is FYNNEI. V shed 3 bases and J 8 bases; nucleotides not matched to a gene: 6. The CDR3 covers 13 residues. CDR3 bases: TGTGCCAGCAGTGAGCAGACAGGGATCGGCTACACCTTC. Residues: CASSEQTGIGYTF.

The chain has TRBV7-2 and TRBJ2-5; 11 bases are a match to TRBD2. The CDR3 length is 15 residues. The germline V gene has CDR1 SGHTA and CDR2 FQGNSA. V trimming: 6 bases; J trimming: 7 bases; junction bases outside the gene matches: 10. The DNA of the CDR3 is TGTGCCAGCAGTAAACTTAGCGGGGGGGCTGGGACCCAGTACTTC. It is translated as CASSKLSGGAGTQYF.

This rearrangement joins TRBV20-1 to TRBJ1-6; D remains ambiguous. Trimming stripped 1 base from V and 7 bases from J, with 17 bases between. Germline values: CDR1 DFQATT, CDR2 SNEGSKA (reference sequence). CDR3 length equals 16 residues. The CDR3 DNA is TGCAGTGCTAGAGCTGAGTGGGCCTCGGAAAATTCACCCCTCCACTTT. The encoded protein is CSARAEWASENSPLHF.

This chain uses TRBV3-1 with TRBJ2-5; D remains ambiguous. This CDR3 has 15 amino acids. From germline, CDR1 is LGHDT and CDR2 YNNKEL (reference sequence). The V end was cut by 0 bases, the J end by 4 bases, with 12 bases between. Here the CDR3 DNA reads TGTGCCAGCAGCCAAGATCGGTGGCCAACAGAGACCCAGTACTTC. Encoded protein: CASSQDRWPTETQYF.

V usage is TRBV10-3 and J usage is TRBJ1-1, with D perhaps matching TRBD1 (5 bases). Trimming stripped 4 bases from V and 1 base from J, with 16 bases between. Germline V gene sequence: CDR1 ENHRY, CDR2 SYGVKD. The CDR3 is 16 residues long. As DNA, the CDR3 is TGTGCCATCAGTGTAGGCAGGGTTTTGACGAACACTGAAGCTTTCTTT. This gives the protein CAISVGRVLTNTEAFF.

The chain joins TRBV6-6 to TRBJ1-6, with 8 bases lining up with TRBD1. Germline values: CDR1 MNHNY, CDR2 SVGAGI (reference sequence). The CDR3 consists of 15 residues. After removal of 6 bases from V and 9 bases from J, the junction contained 10 bases not matched to a gene. The CDR3: CASSDPGQVLSPLHF. The CDR3 DNA follows: TGTGCCAGCAGCGATCCGGGACAGGTACTTTCACCCCTCCACTTT.

This clonotype was seen repeatedly, ten times or more. The chain uses TRBV6-5 and TRBJ2-3, with TRBD1 matching 11 bases. Trimming removed 4 bases from V and 3 bases from J; junction bases left unmatched: 0. Germline CDR1 and CDR2: MNHEY and SVGAGI. There are 14 residues in the CDR3. In DNA form, the CDR3 reads TGTGCCAGCAGTTGGGACAGGGGGACAGATACGCAGTATTTT. It is translated as CASSWDRGTDTQYF.

The rearrangement joins TRBV6-1 to TRBJ2-4, with D tentatively TRBD2 (7 bases). The J call may not be correct, given that the DNA end is closer to TRBJ2-7. Germline CDR1 is MNHNS and CDR2 is SASEGT. The CDR3 contains 17 residues. Written as DNA, the CDR3 is TGTGCCAGCAGTGCCCCCCCTGGGGGGGCGTCGGTCAACGAGCAGTACTTC. It yields the protein CASSAPPGGASVNEQYF.

This chain joins TRBV12-3 or TRBV12-4 and TRBJ1-4; weak D call: TRBD1 (6 bases). This CDR3 contains 15 residues. Trimming stripped 3 bases from V and 5 bases from J, with 13 bases between. The CDR3 nucleotides read TGTGCCAGCAGTTTTCAGGGTGGGGGCAATGAAAAACTGTTTTTT. Translation gives CASSFQGGGNEKLFF.

In its sample, this clonotype was seen a few times. CDR3 nucleotide sequence: TGTGCCAGCAGTCCCGAGACACCTTATAATTCACCCCTCCACTTT. It codes for CASSPETPYNSPLHF. The genes are TRBV12-3 or TRBV12-4 and TRBJ1-6; D gene unclear. The V and J ends lost 5 bases and 4 bases respectively, with 12 bases between them. This CDR3 has 15 residues.

This clonotype was seen a handful of times. This chain links TRBV4-1 with TRBJ2-3; 7 bases align to TRBD2. The V and J ends lost 4 bases and 2 bases, in that order; junction bases with no gene match: 15. Looked up from germline, CDR1 is MGHRA and CDR2 is YSYEKL. CDR3 length: 18 residues. The CDR3 is CASSPPPGAGGYTDTQYF. The CDR3 nucleotides are TGCGCCAGCAGCCCCCCACCGGGAGCCGGGGGGTACACAGATACGCAGTATTTT.

This clonotype was picked up many times. This sequence joins TRBV12-3 or TRBV12-4 and TRBJ1-1, with 7 bases lining up with TRBD1. The CDR3 has 14 amino acids. Trimming at V came to 3 bases and at J to 5 bases, leaving 6 bases not matched to a gene. CDR3 sequence reads: CASSFGTETTEAFF. CDR3 DNA sequence: TGTGCCAGCAGTTTCGGGACAGAGACAACTGAAGCTTTCTTT.

The CDR3 here is CASSLEPEGSYNEQFF. For the CDR3, the DNA is TGTGCCAGCAGCCTAGAACCGGAGGGGAGCTACAATGAGCAGTTCTTC. The chain carries TRBV7-2 and TRBJ2-1, with D tentatively TRBD2 (6 bases). Deletions cut 5 bases from V and 3 bases from J, with 17 bases between. The CDR3 covers 16 residues. Germline loops: CDR1 SGHTA, CDR2 FQGNSA.

The V gene is TRBV3-1, the J gene TRBJ2-6, with unresolved D. This CDR3 is 15 amino acids long. V dropped 4 bases and J dropped 0 bases, with 7 bases sitting between them. Germline V gene lookup returns CDR1 LGHDT and CDR2 YNNKEL (reference sequence). CDR3 residues: CASSRADSGANVLTF. The CDR3 DNA is TGTGCCAGCAGCCGGGCGGACTCTGGGGCCAACGTCCTGACTTTC.

This clonotype was found a few times. The V and J genes are TRBV7-6 and TRBJ1-4, with D unclear. V shed 0 bases and J shed 7 bases, with 6 bases lying between them. The CDR3 totals 13 residues. From germline, CDR1 is SGHVS and CDR2 FNYEAQ. CDR3 nucleotides: TGTGCCAGCAGCTTAGCAGTCAGTGAAAAACTGTTTTTT. This encodes CASSLAVSEKLFF.